This TCR beta chain was captured in a study of CD8 T cells in ankylosing spondylitis. Trimming stripped 3 bases from V and 6 bases from J, with 18 bases between. This CDR3 has 16 amino acids. Ten or more counts support this clonotype. Quantitative 5'-RACE was performed with molecular barcodes, and it yielded the TCR beta libraries. Each CDR3 protein gets one entry after TCRdb re-called the 5' RACE reads with MiXCR. Of 210,000 or so distinct CDR3 sequences in the sample, 20% to 30% were seen once. The origin of this receptor is a male donor with ankylosing spondylitis or in good health (not recorded which). Sequenced material: blood, either unsorted or a sorted T cell fraction (not recorded which). The rearrangement links TRBV12-3 or TRBV12-4 to TRBJ1-5, with a weak D call TRBD1 (6 bases). CDR3: CASSFAGRGEGQPQHF. CDR3 in DNA: TGTGCCAGCAGTTTCGCAGGGAGGGGGGAGGGTCAGCCCCAGCATTTT.